Below are 19 T cell receptor beta chains sequenced from a single sample in a study of blood T cell repertoires in COVID-19. The data were produced by immunoSEQ multiplex PCR, yet TCRdb's version contains in-frame clones alone and is incomplete. The sample records over 14,000 clones, more than 70% being singletons. Sequenced material: peripheral blood. The origin of the receptors is a human donor in a cohort sampled during active COVID-19.

This sequence joins TRBV27 and TRBJ1-2; possibly TRBD1 for D (6 bases). This CDR3 contains 12 residues. Trimming removed 8 bases from V and 7 bases from J, with 14 bases in between. Germline lookup yields CDR1 MNHEY and CDR2 SMNVEV (reference sequence). The CDR3 region is CASPQGFCGYTF. The CDR3 nucleotides read TGTGCCAGCCCACAGGGCTTCTGTGGCTACACCTTC.

This clone has more than one count but fewer than ten. This chain joins TRBV2 and TRBJ2-3; 8 bases map to TRBD2. CDR1 and CDR2 from the germline V gene are SNHLY and FYNNEI. The CDR3 covers 23 residues. After removal of 2 bases from V and 1 base from J, the junction contained 26 bases not matched to a gene. CDR3 coding DNA: TGTGCCAGCAGTGAAAAGCCCGCCCCCTTTTTGGCGGGAGGAGGCCCACGCACAGATACGCAGTATTTT. Its protein is CASSEKPAPFLAGGGPRTDTQYF. Supplemented by reference TRBV2 and TRBJ2-3, the full variable domain reads EPEVTQTPSHQVTQMGQEVILRCVPISNHLYFYWYRQILGQKVEFLVSFYNNEISEKSEIFDDQFSVERPDGSNFTLKIRSTKLEDSAMYFCASSEKPAPFLAGGGPRTDTQYFGPGTRLTVL.

J is TRBJ2-5 and V is TRBV7-2; tentatively, D is TRBD2 (6 bases). The CDR3 totals 14 residues. V lost 5 bases and J 1 base, leaving 11 bases between the germline ends. CDR1 is SGHTA and CDR2 is FQGNSA in the germline V gene. The CDR3 sequence is CASSTPEGQETQYF. The CDR3 DNA follows: TGTGCCAGCAGCACCCCGGAGGGCCAAGAGACCCAGTACTTC.

In its sample, this clone was seen once. The chain uses TRBV13 and TRBJ2-3; no definite D call. The germline V gene has CDR1 PRHDT and CDR2 FYEKMQ (reference sequence). V was shortened by 6 bases and J by 0 bases, with 4 bases between the two germline ends. The CDR3 length is 12 residues. For the CDR3, the DNA is TGTGCCAGCAGTCGGAGCACAGATACGCAGTATTTT. It encodes CASSRSTDTQYF.

The CDR3 loop is CASSDRSLAKNIQYF. CDR3 nucleotides: TGTGCCAGCAGCGACAGATCACTAGCCAAAAACATTCAGTACTTC. The chain couples TRBV28 to TRBJ2-4; D is perhaps TRBD1 (5 bases). The CDR3 has 15 amino acids. V shed 6 bases and J shed 0 bases, with 12 bases lying between them. From germline, CDR1 is MDHEN and CDR2 SYDVKM.

CDR3 protein: CASSLGPGGGNQPQHF. The CDR3 coding sequence is TGTGCCAGCAGTTTAGGGCCTGGGGGGGGAAATCAGCCCCAGCATTTT. V and J are TRBV28 and TRBJ1-5; TRBD1 is a possible D gene (5 bases). Trimming pared 2 bases from V and 4 bases from J, leaving 15 bases between. The CDR3 spans 16 residues. The germline V gene encodes CDR1 MDHEN and CDR2 SYDVKM. Filled out from reference TRBV28 and TRBJ1-5, the complete variable domain reads DVKVTQSSRYLVKRTGEKVFLECVQDMDHENMFWYRQDPGLGLRLIYFSYDVKMKEKGDIPEGYSVSREKKERFSLILESASTNQTSMYLCASSLGPGGGNQPQHFGDGTRLSIL.

The CDR3 region has the DNA TGCAGCGTTGATTGGACTAGCGGGCAAGAGACCCAGTACTTC. It translates to CSVDWTSGQETQYF. The V call is TRBV29-1, the J call TRBJ2-5; 11 positions agree with TRBD2. The germline V gene encodes CDR1 SQVTM and CDR2 ANQGSEA. This CDR3 comprises 14 residues. V was clipped by 3 bases and J by 2 bases; unmatched bases: 2.

The chain carries TRBV12-3 or TRBV12-4 and TRBJ2-7, with 8 nucleotides matching TRBD1. CDR3 length equals 13 residues. Losses at the gene ends were 6 bases for V and 3 bases for J; bases not matched to a gene: 4. CDR3 residues: CASSLTGGYEQYF. DNA of the CDR3: TGTGCCAGCAGCCTCACAGGGGGCTACGAGCAGTACTTC.

The rearrangement joins TRBV9 to TRBJ2-2, with 7 bases aligning to TRBD1. This CDR3 is 14 amino acids long. Germline V gene lookup returns CDR1 SGDLS and CDR2 YYNGEE. The J segment lost 3 bases and the V segment lost 3 bases, leaving 2 bases of the junction unmatched. The chain's CDR3 is CASSGTGDTGELFF. CDR3 coding DNA: TGTGCCAGCAGCGGAACAGGGGACACCGGGGAGCTGTTTTTT.

The chain carries TRBV5-4 and TRBJ1-6; 8 bases fit TRBD1. The length of the CDR3 is 16 residues. Germline CDR1 SGHNT, CDR2 YYREEE (reference sequence). The junction had 11 bases not matched to a gene; V was cut back by 4 bases and J by 8 bases. CDR3 residues: CASSPRGGTGDSPLHF. Written as DNA, the CDR3 is TGTGCCAGCAGCCCCAGAGGGGGGACAGGAGATTCACCCCTCCACTTT.

The chain joins TRBV28 to TRBJ1-2; no reliable D call. The V end lost 2 bases, the J end lost 3 bases, and 7 bases lay between the germline ends. The CDR3 totals 13 residues. CDR1 and CDR2 from the germline V gene are MDHEN and SYDVKM. CDR3: CASSLGEDYGYTF. CDR3 in DNA: TGTGCCAGCAGTTTAGGGGAGGACTATGGCTACACCTTC.

The rearrangement uses TRBV28 and TRBJ1-5, with 11 bases identical to TRBD1. The CDR3 consists of 16 residues. Germline V gene data show CDR1 as MDHEN and CDR2 as SYDVKM. V gave up 7 bases and J gave up 7 bases; unmatched junction bases: 12. CDR3 bases: TGTGCCAGCAACCCTTCGGACAGGGGGCCGAGGCAGCCCCAGCATTTT. Translating it yields CASNPSDRGPRQPQHF.

The chain combines TRBV18 with TRBJ1-2; 8 bases are shared with TRBD1. After removal of 2 bases from V and 2 bases from J, the junction contained 4 bases not matched to a gene. The CDR3 is made up of 15 amino acids. Germline CDR1 reads KGHSH; CDR2 reads LQKENI. CDR3 nucleotides: TGTGCCAGCTCACCAGGGGGACAGGCGAACTATGGCTACACCTTC. Protein: CASSPGGQANYGYTF.

The chain employs TRBV4-1 and TRBJ2-7, with 11 bases matching TRBD1. CDR3 length: 15 residues. Unmatched junction bases numbered 6, after V lost 4 bases and J lost 4 bases. CDR1 and CDR2 from the germline V gene are MGHRA and YSYEKL. The CDR3 DNA is TGCGCCAGCAGCCGGGGACAGGGGGATTTTTACGAGCAGTACTTC. It specifies CASSRGQGDFYEQYF.

This clone has just a few counts. CDR3 in amino acids: CAWSVIGLYNEQFF. The CDR3 coding sequence is TGTGCCTGGAGTGTCATTGGGCTTTACAATGAGCAGTTCTTC. This chain joins TRBV30 and TRBJ2-1; D ambiguous. Looked up from germline, CDR1 is GTSNPN and CDR2 is SVGIG (reference sequence). This CDR3 has 14 residues. V was cut by 0 bases and J by 4 bases, with 10 bases left in between.

This chain links TRBV12-3 or TRBV12-4 with TRBJ2-7, with 10 bases lining up with TRBD1. The CDR3 covers 13 residues. Trimming at V came to 8 bases and at J to 5 bases, leaving 6 bases not matched to a gene. CDR3 sequence: CASSGTGVNEQYF. The DNA of the CDR3 is TGTGCCAGCTCTGGGACAGGGGTTAACGAGCAGTACTTC.

This clone has a handful of counts. V usage is TRBV30 and J usage is TRBJ1-2; D ambiguous. The V end was cut by 2 bases, the J end by 7 bases, with 14 bases between. CDR3 length: 13 amino acids. Germline V CDR1 and CDR2: GTSNPN, SVGIG (reference sequence). The CDR3 reads CAWSIGGVSGYTF. As DNA, the CDR3 is TGTGCCTGGAGTATCGGCGGGGTTAGTGGCTACACCTTC. The full variable domain, completed using reference TRBV30 and TRBJ1-2, is SQTIHQWPATLVQPVGSPLSLECTVEGTSNPNLYWYRQAAGRGLQLLFYSVGIGQISSEVPQNLSASRPQDRQFILSSKKLLLSDSGFYLCAWSIGGVSGYTFGSGTRLTVV.

The chain uses TRBV5-8 and TRBJ2-7; no definite D call. Trimming left V 2 bases short and J 3 bases short, with 3 bases between. Germline CDR1 is SGHTS and CDR2 is YDEGEE. The CDR3 is 11 residues long. Here the CDR3 reads CASSFIYEQYF. The CDR3 nucleotides are TGTGCCAGCAGCTTTATCTACGAGCAGTACTTC.

This clone appeared a single time. This chain joins TRBV4-1 and TRBJ2-3; 9 bases line up with TRBD1. CDR1 is MGHRA and CDR2 is YSYEKL in the germline V gene. Unmatched junction bases numbered 4, after V lost 3 bases and J lost 6 bases. The CDR3 is 14 residues long. For the CDR3, the DNA is TGCGCCAGCAGCCAGACAGGGGGATCCGATACGCAGTATTTT. It codes for CASSQTGGSDTQYF.